This TCR beta chain stems from a study of cytomegalovirus exposure and HLA in healthy donors. Overall study context: Earlier, 150 million to 200 million T cells were analyzed, and more than 100 million unique TCR beta sequences were found among them.

Notes on the study in general: One cluster of highly shared sequence variants probably arose as a sequencing artifact.

As for the donors, each was a healthy bone marrow donor. Primers: 60 Vbeta forward and 13 Jbeta reverse. The assay was immunoSEQ multiplex PCR, and TCRdb's table has in-frame clones only and misses some. The sample consists of 95,000 to 110,000 clones, around 69% of them appearing once. Germline V lookup: CDR1 SGHTA, CDR2 FQGTGA. The V and J ends lost 5 bases and 0 bases respectively, with 8 bases between them. The CDR3 loop spans 15 amino acids. A remark on this clone: Antigen: not known.

This rearrangement joins TRBV7-3 to TRBJ2-6; weak D call: TRBD1 (7 bases). The clonotype was recovered from a man aged 18 to 29 in good health and CMV-seronegative. The sample consisted of PBMCs. The CDR3 region has the DNA TGTGCCAGCAGCCAGGGGGGCTCTGGGGCCAACGTCCTGACTTTC. It specifies CASSQGGSGANVLTF.